The 21 T cell receptor beta chains below come from one sample, sequenced in a study of shared T cell receptors in the human thymus. Using immunoSEQ multiplex PCR, the repertoire was profiled, and TCRdb retains in-frame clones only, with some absent. The table shows 700,000 to 750,000 clones, with roughly 85% occurring only once. This sample was also put to use in a study of human thymus T cells.

The sample comprised thymocytes. These receptors all stem from a girl younger than two with a congenital heart defect.

The chain employs TRBV25-1 and TRBJ2-3; D is ambiguous. V was trimmed by 2 bases and J by 0 bases, leaving 15 bases between them. The length of the CDR3 is 17 residues. Germline V CDR1 and CDR2: MGHDK, SYGVNS. The CDR3 DNA is TGTGCCAGCAGTGAACGAAACTCTCCCCTAAGCACAGATACGCAGTATTTT. The encoded protein is CASSERNSPLSTDTQYF.

The rearrangement joins TRBV21-1 to TRBJ2-3; TRBD2 was called by the table and not checked on the DNA. TRBV21-1 constitutes a pseudogene. This CDR3 comprises 18 residues. CDR3 region: CASSKGLYGTPAQDTQYF. CDR3 nucleotides: TGTGCCAGCAGCAAGGGACTATATGGGACTCCCGCCCAGGATACGCAGTATTTT.

CDR3 bases: TGTGCCGGAGAAGCGGGGGGGCGAGAGACCCAGTACTTC. Translating it yields CAGEAGGRETQYF. This chain uses TRBV2 with TRBJ2-5, with TRBD2 matching over 10 bases. V shed 11 bases, J shed 4 bases, and the junction held 7 bases outside the gene matches. CDR1 and CDR2 from the germline V gene are SNHLY and FYNNEI. The CDR3 runs to 13 residues.

V and J are TRBV10-3 and TRBJ1-2; weak D call: TRBD1 (6 bases). Germline assignment: CDR1 ENHRY and CDR2 SYGVKD. Deletions cut 1 base from V and 4 bases from J, with 10 bases between. The CDR3 contains 14 residues. The CDR3, as DNA: TGTGCCATCAGTGAGTTGGGGGCGGCCTATGGCTACACCTTC. It is translated as CAISELGAAYGYTF.

V and J are TRBV11-2 and TRBJ1-2; D is undetermined. The germline V gene encodes CDR1 SGHAT and CDR2 FQNNGV. This CDR3 spans 12 amino acids. V lost 5 bases, J lost 3 bases, and 7 bases lay in between. CDR3 DNA: TGTGCCAGCAGCGCCCGGGACTATGGCTACACCTTC. Translated: CASSARDYGYTF.

The genes are TRBV27 and TRBJ2-1; 7 bases line up with TRBD1. The V gene's germline CDR1 is MNHEY and CDR2 SMNVEV (reference sequence). Trimming cost V 2 bases and J 9 bases; bases outside gene matches: 7. The CDR3 has 14 residues. As DNA, the CDR3 is TGTGCCAGCAGTTTAAGGGACAGCGAAGTTGAGCAGTTCTTC. Translation gives CASSLRDSEVEQFF.

Written as DNA, the CDR3 is TGTGCCACCAAGGGAACGGGGGAACCGAACCAAGAGACCCAGTACTTC. Translating it yields CATKGTGEPNQETQYF. The chain links TRBV10-3 to TRBJ2-5; weak D call: TRBD2 (6 bases). The germline V gene encodes CDR1 ENHRY and CDR2 SYGVKD. The CDR3 sequence is 16 residues long. Trimming stripped 10 bases from V and 0 bases from J, with 21 bases between.

V is TRBV5-6 and J is TRBJ1-1, with a possible D match to TRBD1 (5 bases). Germline V gene lookup returns CDR1 SGHDT and CDR2 YYEEEE. Deletions cut 1 base from V and 4 bases from J, with 14 bases between. CDR3 length equals 15 residues. The CDR3 spells CASSLPRREGTEAFF. The CDR3 region has the DNA TGTGCCAGCAGCTTGCCCCGCAGGGAGGGCACTGAAGCTTTCTTT.

The chain recombines TRBV7-2 with TRBJ1-5, with no clear D. The CDR3 is made up of 19 amino acids. V gave up 3 bases and J gave up 2 bases, with 23 bases separating them. CDR1 and CDR2 (germline): SGHTA, FQGNSA. The CDR3 region is CASSFPPPASGDCNQPQHF. The CDR3 nucleotides read TGTGCCAGCAGCTTTCCCCCCCCCGCATCCGGGGATTGCAATCAGCCCCAGCATTTT. The full variable domain, with the rest looked up from reference TRBV7-2 and TRBJ1-5, is GAGVSQSPSNKVTEKGKDVELRCDPISGHTALYWYRQSLGQGLEFLIYFQGNSAPDKSGLPSDRFSAERTGGSVSTLTIQRTQQEDSAVYLCASSFPPPASGDCNQPQHFGDGTRLSIL.

This clone appeared a single time. This rearrangement joins TRBV14 to TRBJ1-3, with 7 bases identical to TRBD1. The CDR3 totals 17 residues. CDR1 is SGHDN and CDR2 is FVKESK in the germline V gene. Trimming removed 1 base from V and 0 bases from J; junction bases left unmatched: 6. DNA for the CDR3: TGTGCCAGCAGCCAAGCCACGGGACAGAGCTCTGGAAACACCATATATTTT. Its translation is CASSQATGQSSGNTIYF.

The chain uses TRBV2 and TRBJ1-2; D gene unclear. The CDR3 has 16 amino acids. CDR1 is SNHLY, CDR2 FYNNEI, per germline. Trimming removed 5 bases from V and 0 bases from J, with 16 bases in between. This chain's CDR3 is CASSLVTSYANYGYTF. DNA of the CDR3: TGTGCCAGCAGTCTCGTCACGAGCTACGCTAACTATGGCTACACCTTC.

In the case of this clone: The identical CDR3 is also encoded by other nucleotide sequences in the sample. The chain has TRBV27 and TRBJ2-7, with D maybe TRBD1 (5 bases). With 4 bases removed from V and 2 bases from J, the gap between germline ends came to 9 bases. The CDR3 sequence is 13 residues long. Germline lookup yields CDR1 MNHEY and CDR2 SMNVEV (reference sequence). For the CDR3, the DNA is TGTGCCAGCAGTTCCGACAGCCCCTACGAGCAGTACTTC. Protein product: CASSSDSPYEQYF.

V gene TRBV4-1 combines with J gene TRBJ2-7; D may be TRBD2 (6 bases). The germline V and J ends were trimmed by 3 bases and 6 bases, with 15 bases remaining between them. Germline V gene lookup returns CDR1 MGHRA and CDR2 YSYEKL. The CDR3 spans 14 residues. The CDR3 reads CASSQRTIAFEQYF. The CDR3 nucleotides read TGCGCCAGCAGCCAGCGGACTATCGCCTTCGAGCAGTACTTC.

The CDR3 here is CASSILAGGPYEQYF. In nucleotides, the CDR3 is TGTGCCAGCAGTATACTAGCGGGGGGCCCCTACGAGCAGTACTTC. The chain links TRBV5-5 to TRBJ2-7; 12 positions agree with TRBD2. Germline V gene data show CDR1 as SGHKS and CDR2 as YYEKEE (reference sequence). V shed 5 bases and J 2 bases; nucleotides not matched to a gene: 5. This CDR3 has 15 residues.

The J gene is TRBJ1-4, the V gene TRBV6-1, with D possibly TRBD1 on 5 matching bases. Germline loops: CDR1 MNHNS, CDR2 SASEGT. Trimming stripped 11 bases from V and 5 bases from J, with 15 bases between. The CDR3 runs 13 residues. In DNA form, the CDR3 reads TGTGCCGGAGGGGTGGGGGACAATGAAAAACTGTTTTTT. Protein: CAGGVGDNEKLFF.

V usage is TRBV7-9 and J usage is TRBJ1-3; 8 nucleotides match TRBD1. Looked up from germline, CDR1 is SEHNR and CDR2 is FQNEAQ (reference sequence). V lost 5 bases to trimming and J lost 2 bases; unmatched junction nucleotides: 8. The CDR3 totals 16 residues. The CDR3 DNA sequence: TGTGCCAGCAGCCCCCCGGACAGGGTAGCTGGAAACACCATATATTTT. Translated, it gives CASSPPDRVAGNTIYF.

The chain uses TRBV6-1 and TRBJ2-7; 9 positions agree with TRBD2. Germline V lookup: CDR1 MNHNS, CDR2 SASEGT. The CDR3 has 15 residues. V gave up 2 bases and J gave up 0 bases; unmatched junction bases: 2. The CDR3 sequence: CASSESGGRSYEQYF. CDR3 nucleotide sequence: TGTGCCAGCAGTGAAAGCGGGGGGCGCTCCTACGAGCAGTACTTC.

This rearrangement joins TRBV20-1 to TRBJ2-1, with 7 positions matching TRBD1. Germline V lookup: CDR1 DFQATT, CDR2 SNEGSKA (reference sequence). The CDR3 contains 11 residues. The CDR3 nucleotides are TGCAGGGGGGACAGCGACAATGAGCAGTTCTTC. Amino acid sequence: CRGDSDNEQFF.

This clone was seen once. The J gene is TRBJ2-2, the V gene TRBV4-3; the D gene is possibly TRBD2 (7 bases). The V and J ends lost 3 bases and 2 bases respectively, with 31 bases between them. The CDR3 is 22 amino acids. Germline V CDR1 and CDR2: LGHNA, YSLEER. The CDR3 is CASSQTQTGGSTDSINTGELFF. DNA for the CDR3: TGCGCCAGCAGCCAGACTCAGACGGGGGGCTCGACGGACAGCATAAACACCGGGGAGCTGTTTTTT.

The chain joins TRBV5-6 to TRBJ2-5; D is ambiguous. In germline, CDR1 is SGHDT, CDR2 YYEEEE. The CDR3 contains 13 residues. Trimming cost V 7 bases and J 5 bases, with 15 bases left between them. In DNA form, the CDR3 reads TGTGCCAGCGGCCACAGTGGTTGGGAGACCCAGTACTTC. Its translation: CASGHSGWETQYF.

This chain's CDR3 is CASSPVVPGNTIYF. CDR3 bases: TGTGCCAGCAGCCCGGTGGTCCCTGGAAACACCATATATTTT. The gene calls are TRBV25-1 and TRBJ1-3; the D is unclear. Trimming took 6 bases from V and 2 from J, leaving 11 bases between them. Germline assignment: CDR1 MGHDK and CDR2 SYGVNS. The CDR3 covers 14 residues.